This is a list of T cell receptor beta chains from one sample in a study of long-term antiretroviral therapy in people with HIV. Profiled with immunoSEQ multiplex PCR; TCRdb holds only in-frame clones, not every one. This sample has 16,000 or so clones, with about 85% found just once. This sample comprised unsorted PBMCs, obtained 0.5 years after starting antiretroviral therapy. Receptors were obtained from a woman between 35 and 50 years old with HIV. Both conserved end residues are part of each CDR3. D genes are given only for firm matches. The listing skips clone size in some rows; elsewhere it reads once, few, many or a size class.

d_gene	v_gene	j_gene	abundance	CDR3nt	CDR3aa
NA	TRBV27	TRBJ1-3	few	TGTGCCAGCAGTTTGTGGGTTGGAAACACCATATATTTT	CASSLWVGNTIYF
NA	TRBV7-9	TRBJ1-5	NA	TGTGCCAGCAGCTTGGCACAGGGTAGCAATCAGCCCCAGCATTTT	CASSLAQGSNQPQHF
NA	TRBV4-2	TRBJ1-1	once	TGTGCCAGCAGCCAAGTTTCAGTGAACACTGAAGCTTTCTTT	CASSQVSVNTEAFF
NA	TRBV19	TRBJ1-5	NA	TGTGCCAGTGACGCGGACGGACCTTATAGCAATCAGCCCCAGCATTTT	CASDADGPYSNQPQHF
NA	TRBV5-1	TRBJ2-1	NA	TGCGCCAGCAGCTTGACATGGCGGTCCCGGCACAATGAGCAGTTCTTC	CASSLTWRSRHNEQFF
NA	TRBV20-1	TRBJ2-7	NA	TGCAGTGTAGGCTCCCACGAGCAGTACTTC	CSVGSHEQYF
NA	TRBV7-9	TRBJ2-7	few	TGTGCCAGCAGCTCCCGGGATGCCTACGAGCAGTACTTC	CASSSRDAYEQYF
TRBD1	TRBV7-9	TRBJ2-5	NA	TGTGCCAGCAGCCCGCGGACAGGGTCGACGGAGACCCAGTACTTC	CASSPRTGSTETQYF
NA	TRBV25-1	TRBJ1-2	few	TGTGCCAGCAGTGACCGAGTCCGCTACACCTTC	CASSDRVRYTF
TRBD1	TRBV6-6	TRBJ1-4	once	TGTGCCAGCAGTACGGGACAGGGGGGGAATGAAAAACTGTTTTTT	CASSTGQGGNEKLFF
NA	TRBV7-2	TRBJ1-5	NA	TGTGCCAGCAGCTTGGACAGTTACAATAGCAATCAGCCCCAGCATTTT	CASSLDSYNSNQPQHF
NA	TRBV5-1	TRBJ1-5	NA	TGCGCCAGCAGCTGGGGGGATAGCAATCAGCCCCAGCATTTT	CASSWGDSNQPQHF
NA	TRBV27	TRBJ2-1	NA	TGTGCCAGCAACGGGGGATCCTACAATGAGCAGTTCTTC	CASNGGSYNEQFF
NA	TRBV20-1	TRBJ2-7	once	TGCAGTGCCGGGGGCTCCTACGAGCAGTACTTC	CSAGGSYEQYF
NA	TRBV9	TRBJ2-1	NA	TGTGCCAGCAGCGCCGGGGGCCTCTCATACAATGAGCAGTTCTTC	CASSAGGLSYNEQFF
TRBD2	TRBV7-2	TRBJ2-3	NA	TGTGCCAGCAGCCTCAGGGTTAGCGGGAGTTCAGATACGCAGTATTTT	CASSLRVSGSSDTQYF
NA	TRBV5-1	TRBJ2-1	NA	TGCGCCAGCAGCATCTCCTACAATGAGCAGTTCTTC	CASSISYNEQFF
NA	TRBV6-1	TRBJ2-7	NA	TGTGCCAGCAGTTCCTCGAACTCCAAATACGAGCAGTACTTC	CASSSSNSKYEQYF
NA	TRBV7-9	TRBJ1-4	NA	TGTGCCAGCAGCTTAGTAATGGGTGAAGAAAAACTGTTTTTT	CASSLVMGEEKLFF
NA	TRBV7-8	TRBJ1-2	NA	TGTGCCAGCAGCGGAACCTTCGGGGGTGTCTATGGCTACACCTTC	CASSGTFGGVYGYTF
NA	TRBV5-1	TRBJ2-3	NA	TGCGCCAGCAGCTTGGCAAGGCCGAGCACAGATACGCAGTATTTT	CASSLARPSTDTQYF
TRBD2	TRBV7-3	TRBJ2-7	NA	TGTGCCAGCAACTTAGAAGCGGGAGGTCCCTACGAGCAGTACTTC	CASNLEAGGPYEQYF
NA	TRBV19	TRBJ2-3	NA	TGTGCCAGTAGTCAGGGGGGGAGTGCAGATACGCAGTATTTT	CASSQGGSADTQYF
NA	TRBV19	TRBJ2-2	NA	TGTGCCAGTAGTATAGGCTTTTCCACCGGGGAGCTGTTTTTT	CASSIGFSTGELFF
TRBD2	TRBV7-2	TRBJ2-3	once	TGTGCCAGCAGCTTACGACTAGCGGGAGGCGACACAGATACGCAGTATTTT	CASSLRLAGGDTDTQYF
NA	TRBV11-2	TRBJ2-7	NA	TGTGCCAGCAGCTTAAGTGACGGCTCCTACGAGCAGTACTTC	CASSLSDGSYEQYF
NA	TRBV7-9	TRBJ2-7	NA	TGTGCCAGCAGCTTAATCGGAGAGCAGTACTTC	CASSLIGEQYF
NA	TRBV28	TRBJ2-7	NA	TGTGCCAGCAGTTCCCTCAACCTGGGGGTACGGTTCAACGAGCAGTACTTC	CASSSLNLGVRFNEQYF